This TCR beta chain derives from a study of T-cell memory formation after mild COVID-19. This clonotype came up a few times. TCRdb fed the 5' RACE reads into MiXCR, producing one record per CDR3 protein. The data contain a few hundred thousand distinct CDR3 sequences, 14% of them singletons. Germline V gene lookup returns CDR1 LNHDA and CDR2 SQIVND (reference sequence). With 3 bases removed from V and 3 bases from J, the gap between germline ends came to 13 bases. The CDR3 length is 15 residues. The sequencing input was PBMCs or a T cell subset sorted from them (not recorded which). The source of this sequence is a man between 18 and 35 years old who had mild COVID-19 (a few samples of this study predate the infection). Cell type and time point are not known. V gene TRBV19 combines with J gene TRBJ2-3; D is ambiguous. CDR3 sequence reads: CASSIGVLGTDTQYF. CDR3 DNA sequence: TGTGCCAGTAGTATTGGGGTCCTGGGAACAGATACGCAGTATTTT.